Here is one TCR beta chain with its context. The sample is drawn from a study of blood T cell repertoires in COVID-19. As for the study in general: PBMCs, B-cell-depleted T cells, or T cells provided the cDNA or gDNA that made up the material.

CDR3 length: 13 residues. V lost 2 bases and J lost 5, with 8 bases in between. Germline V lookup: CDR1 SGHNT, CDR2 YYREEE (reference sequence). Generated by immunoSEQ multiplex PCR, the TCRdb table keeps only in-frame clones and is missing some. The table shows about 99,000 clones, with roughly 87% occurring only once. The sequencing sample was made of peripheral blood. The sequence was collected from a human donor in a cohort sampled during active COVID-19. The rearrangement links TRBV5-4 to TRBJ2-1; D perhaps matches TRBD1 (5 bases). The CDR3 spells CASSLTGNNEQFF. CDR3 nucleotide sequence: TGTGCCAGCAGCTTAACAGGAAACAATGAGCAGTTCTTC.